These T cell receptor beta chains were read from a single sample in a study of Graves' ophthalmopathy and Graves' hyperthyroidism. TCRdb reanalysed the multiplex PCR reads using MiXCR and keeps one entry per CDR3 protein. This table holds 650,000 to 800,000 distinct CDR3 sequences, just over 40% found once. The sample was peripheral blood. These receptors all stem from an adult man with Graves' ophthalmopathy. Both conserved end residues are trimmed from each CDR3. The order of the fields is CDR3 protein, V gene, clone size, J gene. Clone size is not always given. Where it is, it says once, few, many or a class for expanded clones.

ASSPRTVNNEQF | TRBV19 | - | TRBJ2-1
ASSLGARERSAYEQY | TRBV5-1 | once | TRBJ2-7
ASSISGLRTGELF | TRBV19 | - | TRBJ2-2
AISPVTNTGELF | TRBV10-3 | - | TRBJ2-2
ASSYRVDNEKLF | TRBV6-5 | few | TRBJ1-4
ASSLWQELNEQY | TRBV12-3/TRBV12-4 | few | TRBJ2-7
ASSLAGQGARWGNTIY | TRBV7-8 | - | TRBJ1-3
ASSYRERYEQY | TRBV10-2 | - | TRBJ2-7
ASSVERRLAGDYEQY | TRBV7-3 | - | TRBJ2-7
ASSRDRYAGYT | TRBV19 | - | TRBJ1-2
ASSPPHDISYEQY | TRBV25-1 | few | TRBJ2-7
ASSSGGVQETQY | TRBV19 | - | TRBJ2-5
SVDLTPREGETQY | TRBV29-1 | - | TRBJ2-5
ASSLWSSVCQETQY | TRBV11-2 | - | TRBJ2-5
SQPGDEQY | TRBV29-1 | - | TRBJ2-7
ASSQGTGGDEQY | TRBV7-6 | - | TRBJ2-7
ASSLPGAATDTQY | TRBV11-2 | - | TRBJ2-3
ASSDSGANVLT | TRBV2 | many | TRBJ2-6
ASSLEAAEETQY | TRBV10-3 | - | TRBJ2-5
AISGQVWEKLF | TRBV10-3 | - | TRBJ1-4
ASSFGGPRTDTQY | TRBV7-9 | few | TRBJ2-3
ASSSLAVWETQY | TRBV7-9 | many | TRBJ2-5
ASSLQGPVYGNTIY | TRBV19 | - | TRBJ1-3
ASSHPEGGWNTEAF | TRBV4-1 | many | TRBJ1-1
ASSPGDTYNSPLH | TRBV4-3 | many | TRBJ1-6
ASSSGDQY | TRBV19 | - | TRBJ2-5
ASSEGWTEAF | TRBV6-5 | many | TRBJ1-1
ASSLRATGGVNYGYT | TRBV4-3 | many | TRBJ1-2
ASSSNRNTGELF | TRBV5-8 | - | TRBJ2-2
ASKVSGSERETQY | TRBV2 | - | TRBJ2-5
ATSSESKGTYEQY | TRBV15 | - | TRBJ2-7
ASTGGGHSPLH | TRBV2 | once | TRBJ1-6
AISEPDRGRVGELF | TRBV10-3 | many | TRBJ2-2
ASSEPPTGELF | TRBV25-1 | many | TRBJ2-2
AISESKQEYGYT | TRBV10-3 | - | TRBJ1-2
SAADRGRSEAF | TRBV20-1 | many | TRBJ1-1
ASSIETASDEQY | TRBV19 | many | TRBJ2-7
ASSPLLGTGSHSEQY | TRBV18 | - | TRBJ2-7
ASSPGQGFREKLF | TRBV7-2 | - | TRBJ1-4
ASSLSSGGPPNTGELF | TRBV5-1 | - | TRBJ2-2
AWSVVGVANQPQH | TRBV25-1 | - | TRBJ1-5
ASSQVLRSEQY | TRBV3-1 | few | TRBJ2-7
ASSLFGGAGAGELF | TRBV7-3 | - | TRBJ2-2
ASSFPSGRSYEQY | TRBV5-8 | few | TRBJ2-7
ASSTLDMGRLYGYT | TRBV7-9 | - | TRBJ1-2
ASSLWGAGQPQH | TRBV2 | once | TRBJ1-5
ACKSSLRGDYNVLT | TRBV30 | - | TRBJ2-6
ASSPGTANTGEPF | TRBV2 | - | TRBJ2-2
ASSTTSGTAEAF | TRBV7-9 | - | TRBJ1-1
AWSGDVVYEQY | TRBV30 | - | TRBJ2-7
SARADRFALRPSGNTIY | TRBV20-1 | - | TRBJ1-3
ASSLGAGDPYEQY | TRBV11-1 | few | TRBJ2-7
ASRKQGESPLH | TRBV25-1 | - | TRBJ1-6
SSSGTGNQPQH | TRBV29-1 | - | TRBJ1-5
ATSREDYGGTDTQY | TRBV15 | - | TRBJ2-3
SAHPTGPSEETQY | TRBV29-1 | - | TRBJ2-5
ANSHSTSGGETQY | TRBV7-9 | once | -